This TCR beta chain was captured in a study of blood T cell repertoires in COVID-19. Membership in each cohort depended on participant-reported clinical history. TCRdb's copy holds only in-frame clones and misses some; the assay was immunoSEQ multiplex PCR. The sample lists around 220,000 clones, about 90% occurring once. This clone is a singleton in its sample. This CDR3 region has 15 residues. V shed 3 bases, J shed 9 bases, and the junction held 6 bases outside the gene matches. The germline gives CDR1 SGHTA, CDR2 FQGTGA. Sequencing was performed on PBMCs or T cells enriched from blood (not recorded which). This clonotype was obtained from a woman aged 18 to 35 who had recovered from COVID-19. V is TRBV7-3 and J is TRBJ1-6, with 9 bases lining up with TRBD1. The CDR3 coding sequence is TGTGCCAGCAGCTTTGAGGGACAGGGTCGTTCACCCCTCCACTTT. It codes for CASSFEGQGRSPLHF.